This TCR beta chain was found in a study of CD8 T cells in Susac syndrome. With random hexamers, reverse transcription was performed on about 0.5 to 1 ug of RNA. Amplification of TCR beta CDR3 was carried out by immunoSEQ multiplex PCR, which covered 54 Vbeta and 13 Jbeta segments. MiXCR was run by TCRdb on the immunoSEQ multiplex PCR reads, yielding one entry per CDR3 protein. This repertoire shows roughly 120,000 distinct CDR3 sequences, approximately 94% found once; its top ten account for about 0.13%. V was shortened by 1 base and J by 11 bases, with 8 bases between the two germline ends. The CDR3 is 12 amino acids.

This sequence was found in a human donor with multiple sclerosis. Input material: CD4+ T cells from PBMCs. This chain connects TRBV12-3 or TRBV12-4 to TRBJ2-2; a possible D gene is TRBD1 (6 bases). The CDR3 DNA follows: TGTGCCAGCAGTTTAGGGGGGCTTGAGCTGTTTTTT. Translating it yields CASSLGGLELFF.